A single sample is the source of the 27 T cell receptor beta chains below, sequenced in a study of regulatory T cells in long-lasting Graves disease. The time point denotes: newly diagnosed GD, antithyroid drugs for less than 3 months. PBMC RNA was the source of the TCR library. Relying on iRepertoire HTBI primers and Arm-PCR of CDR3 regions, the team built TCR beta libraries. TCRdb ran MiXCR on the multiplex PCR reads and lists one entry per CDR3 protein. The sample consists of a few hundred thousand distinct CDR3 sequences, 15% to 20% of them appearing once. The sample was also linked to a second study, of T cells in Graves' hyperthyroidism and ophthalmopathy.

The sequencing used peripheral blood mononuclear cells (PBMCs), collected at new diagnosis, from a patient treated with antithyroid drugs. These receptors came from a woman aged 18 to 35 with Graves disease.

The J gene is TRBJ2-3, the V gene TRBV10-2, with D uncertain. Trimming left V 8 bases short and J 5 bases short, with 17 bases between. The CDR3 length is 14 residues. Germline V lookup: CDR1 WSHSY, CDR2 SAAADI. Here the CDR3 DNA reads TGCGCCAGCTGCCGGACCCAGTCGGAAGATACGCAGTATTTT. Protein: CASCRTQSEDTQYF.

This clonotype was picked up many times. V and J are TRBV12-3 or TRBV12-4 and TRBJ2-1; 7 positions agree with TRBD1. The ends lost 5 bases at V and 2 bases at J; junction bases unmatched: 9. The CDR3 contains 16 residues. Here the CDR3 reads CASSTTGADTYNEQFF. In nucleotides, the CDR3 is TGTGCCAGCAGTACAACAGGGGCGGACACCTACAATGAGCAGTTCTTC.

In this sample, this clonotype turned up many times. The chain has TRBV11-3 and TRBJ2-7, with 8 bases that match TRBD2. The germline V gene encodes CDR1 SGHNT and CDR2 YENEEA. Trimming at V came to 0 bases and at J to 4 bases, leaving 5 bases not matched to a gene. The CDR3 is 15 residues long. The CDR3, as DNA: TGTGCCAGCAGCTTAGATCTCGGGAGGGCGTACGAGCAGTACTTC. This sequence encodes CASSLDLGRAYEQYF.

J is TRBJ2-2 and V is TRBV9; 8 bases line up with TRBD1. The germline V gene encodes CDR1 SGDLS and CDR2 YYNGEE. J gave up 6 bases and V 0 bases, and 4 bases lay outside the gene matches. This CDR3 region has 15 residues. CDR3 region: CASSVGQGAPGELFF. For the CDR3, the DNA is TGTGCCAGCAGCGTAGGCCAGGGGGCGCCCGGGGAGCTGTTTTTT.

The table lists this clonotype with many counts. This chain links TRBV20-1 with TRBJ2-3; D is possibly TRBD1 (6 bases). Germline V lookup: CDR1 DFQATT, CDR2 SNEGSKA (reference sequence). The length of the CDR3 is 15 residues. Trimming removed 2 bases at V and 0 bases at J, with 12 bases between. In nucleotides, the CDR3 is TGCAGTGCTAGAACCGGACAGTCTAGCACAGATACGCAGTATTTT. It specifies CSARTGQSSTDTQYF.

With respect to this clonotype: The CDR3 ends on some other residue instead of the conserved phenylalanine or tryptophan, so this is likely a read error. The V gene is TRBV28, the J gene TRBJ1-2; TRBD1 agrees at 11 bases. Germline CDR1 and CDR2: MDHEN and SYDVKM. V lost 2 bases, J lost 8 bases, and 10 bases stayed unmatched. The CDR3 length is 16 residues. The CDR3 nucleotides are TGTGCCAGCAGTTTACCCGGGACAGGGGGAACCCGCGGCTACACCCTC. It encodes CASSLPGTGGTRGYTL.

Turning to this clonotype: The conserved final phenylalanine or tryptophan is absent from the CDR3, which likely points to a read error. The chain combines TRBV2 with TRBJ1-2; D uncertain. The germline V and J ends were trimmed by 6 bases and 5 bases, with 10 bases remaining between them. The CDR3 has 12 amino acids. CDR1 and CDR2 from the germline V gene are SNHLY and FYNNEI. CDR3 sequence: CASRRAFYGYTL. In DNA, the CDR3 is TGTGCCAGCAGGCGGGCCTTTTATGGCTACACCCTC.

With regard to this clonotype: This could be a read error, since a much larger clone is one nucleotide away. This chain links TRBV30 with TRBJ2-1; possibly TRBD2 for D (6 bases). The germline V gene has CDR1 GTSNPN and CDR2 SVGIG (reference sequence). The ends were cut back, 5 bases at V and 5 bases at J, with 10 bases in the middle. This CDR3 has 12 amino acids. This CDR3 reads CAWQGTHNEQFF. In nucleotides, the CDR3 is TGTGCCTGGCAAGGGACTCACAATGAGCAGTTCTTC.

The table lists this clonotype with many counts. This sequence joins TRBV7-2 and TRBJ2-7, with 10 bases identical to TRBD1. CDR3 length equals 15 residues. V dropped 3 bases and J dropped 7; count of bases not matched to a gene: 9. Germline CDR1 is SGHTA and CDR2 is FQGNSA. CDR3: CASSFGTGVALEQYF. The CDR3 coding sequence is TGTGCCAGCAGCTTCGGGACAGGGGTTGCGTTGGAGCAGTACTTC.

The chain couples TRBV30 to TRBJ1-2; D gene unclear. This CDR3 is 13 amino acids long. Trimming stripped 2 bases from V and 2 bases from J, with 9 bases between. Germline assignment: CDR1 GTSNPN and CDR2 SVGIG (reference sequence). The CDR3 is CAWSFPGNYGYTF. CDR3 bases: TGTGCCTGGAGTTTCCCGGGCAACTATGGCTACACCTTC.

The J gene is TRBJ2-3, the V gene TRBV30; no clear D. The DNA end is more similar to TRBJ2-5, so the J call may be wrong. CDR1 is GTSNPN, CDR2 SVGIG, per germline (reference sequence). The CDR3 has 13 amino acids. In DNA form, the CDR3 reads TGTGCCTGGAGTGTAGGACGGAGCTCAACCCAGTACTTC. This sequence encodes CAWSVGRSSTQYF.

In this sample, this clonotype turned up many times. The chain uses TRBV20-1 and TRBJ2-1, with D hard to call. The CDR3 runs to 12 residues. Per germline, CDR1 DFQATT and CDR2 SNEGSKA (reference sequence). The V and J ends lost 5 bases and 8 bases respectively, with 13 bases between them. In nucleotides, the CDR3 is TGCAGTGCTCACGAAACGAGAGATGAGCAGTTCTTC. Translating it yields CSAHETRDEQFF.

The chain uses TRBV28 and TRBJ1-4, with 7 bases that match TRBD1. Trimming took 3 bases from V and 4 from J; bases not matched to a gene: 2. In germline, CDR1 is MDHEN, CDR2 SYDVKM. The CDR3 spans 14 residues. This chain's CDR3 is CASSLRQGNEKLFF. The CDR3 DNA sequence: TGTGCCAGCAGTTTGAGACAGGGTAATGAAAAACTGTTTTTT.

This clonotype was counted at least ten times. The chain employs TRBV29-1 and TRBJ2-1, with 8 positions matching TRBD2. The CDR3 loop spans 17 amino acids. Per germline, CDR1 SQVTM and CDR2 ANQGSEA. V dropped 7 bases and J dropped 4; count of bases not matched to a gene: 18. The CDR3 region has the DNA TGCAGCGCCCAAGGCAGGTTGGGACTAGGGAGTTACAATGAGCAGTTCTTC. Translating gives CSAQGRLGLGSYNEQFF.

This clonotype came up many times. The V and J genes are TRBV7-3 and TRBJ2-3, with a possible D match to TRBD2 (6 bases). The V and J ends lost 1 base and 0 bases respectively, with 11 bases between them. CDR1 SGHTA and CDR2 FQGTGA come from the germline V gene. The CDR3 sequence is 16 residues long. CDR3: CASSLMASESTDTQYF. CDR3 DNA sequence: TGTGCCAGCAGCTTAATGGCTAGCGAAAGCACAGATACGCAGTATTTT.

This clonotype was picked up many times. DNA of the CDR3: TGTGCCAGCAGCCCCTTTGGGACTAGCGGGAAAAAGAATGAGCAGTTCTTC. This gives the protein CASSPFGTSGKKNEQFF. The chain is built from TRBV7-2 and TRBJ2-1; 13 bases map to TRBD2. The CDR3 loop spans 17 amino acids. The V gene end was trimmed by 5 bases and the J gene end by 7 bases; junction bases not matched to a gene: 11. The germline gives CDR1 SGHTA, CDR2 FQGNSA.

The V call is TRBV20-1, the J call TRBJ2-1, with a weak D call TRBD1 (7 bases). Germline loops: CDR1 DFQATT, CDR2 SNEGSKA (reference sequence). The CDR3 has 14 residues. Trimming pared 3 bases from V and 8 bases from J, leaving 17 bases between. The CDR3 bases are TGCAGTGCTAGGGCCGGTCAGGGGGGCGATGAGCAGTTCTTC. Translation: CSARAGQGGDEQFF.

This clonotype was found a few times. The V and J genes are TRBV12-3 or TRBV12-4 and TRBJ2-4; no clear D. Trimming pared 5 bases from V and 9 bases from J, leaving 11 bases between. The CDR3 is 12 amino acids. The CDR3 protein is CASSSSGPIQYF. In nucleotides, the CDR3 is TGTGCCAGCAGTAGCTCCGGGCCCATTCAGTACTTC.

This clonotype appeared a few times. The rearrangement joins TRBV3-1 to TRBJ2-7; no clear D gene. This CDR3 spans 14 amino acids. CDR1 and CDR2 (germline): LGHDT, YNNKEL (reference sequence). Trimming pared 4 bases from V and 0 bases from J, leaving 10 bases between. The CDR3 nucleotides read TGTGCCAGCAGCCCTGGCATCCTCTCCTACGAGCAGTACTTC. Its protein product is CASSPGILSYEQYF.

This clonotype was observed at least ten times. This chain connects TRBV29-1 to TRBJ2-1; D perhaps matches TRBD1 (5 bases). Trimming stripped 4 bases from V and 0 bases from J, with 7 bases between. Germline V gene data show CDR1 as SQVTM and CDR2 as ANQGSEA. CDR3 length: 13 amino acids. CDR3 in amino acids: CSVVGVSYNEQFF. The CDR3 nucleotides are TGCAGCGTTGTAGGGGTCTCCTACAATGAGCAGTTCTTC.

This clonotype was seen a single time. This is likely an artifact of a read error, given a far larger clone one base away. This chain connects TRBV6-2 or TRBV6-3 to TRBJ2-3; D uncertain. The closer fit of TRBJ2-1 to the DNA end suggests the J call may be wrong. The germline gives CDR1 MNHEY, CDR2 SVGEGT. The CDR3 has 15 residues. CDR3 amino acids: CASSYPWADSYEQFF. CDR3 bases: TGTGCCAGCAGTTATCCTTGGGCAGACTCCTACGAGCAGTTCTTC.

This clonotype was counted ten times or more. The CDR3 protein is CASSPGLALSYEQYF. The CDR3 DNA reads TGTGCCAGCAGCCCCGGACTAGCGCTCTCCTACGAGCAGTACTTC. The rearrangement joins TRBV7-8 to TRBJ2-7; TRBD2 aligns across 9 bases. Germline V gene data show CDR1 as SGHVS and CDR2 as FQNEAQ. Unmatched junction bases numbered 5, after V lost 5 bases and J lost 0 bases. The CDR3 loop spans 15 amino acids.

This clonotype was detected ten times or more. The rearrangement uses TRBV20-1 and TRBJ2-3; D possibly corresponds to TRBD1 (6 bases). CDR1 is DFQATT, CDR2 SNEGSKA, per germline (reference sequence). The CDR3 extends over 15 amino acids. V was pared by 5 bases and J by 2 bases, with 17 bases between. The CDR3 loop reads CSAGPLGAITDTQYF. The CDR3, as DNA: TGCAGTGCTGGGCCGCTGGGGGCCATCACAGATACGCAGTATTTT.

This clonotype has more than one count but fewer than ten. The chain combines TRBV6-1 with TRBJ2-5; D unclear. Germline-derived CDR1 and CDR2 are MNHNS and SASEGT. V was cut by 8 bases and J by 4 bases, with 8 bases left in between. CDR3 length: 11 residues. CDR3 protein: CASGQTETQYF. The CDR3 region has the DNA TGTGCCAGCGGTCAAACAGAGACCCAGTACTTC.

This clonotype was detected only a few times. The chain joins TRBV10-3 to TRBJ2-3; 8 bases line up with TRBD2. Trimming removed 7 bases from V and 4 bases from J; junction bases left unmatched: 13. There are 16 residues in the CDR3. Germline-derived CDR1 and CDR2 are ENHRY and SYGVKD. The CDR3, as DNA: TGTGCCATCAAGCCCAGCGGGAGTAGAGTAGCAGATACGCAGTATTTT. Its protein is CAIKPSGSRVADTQYF.

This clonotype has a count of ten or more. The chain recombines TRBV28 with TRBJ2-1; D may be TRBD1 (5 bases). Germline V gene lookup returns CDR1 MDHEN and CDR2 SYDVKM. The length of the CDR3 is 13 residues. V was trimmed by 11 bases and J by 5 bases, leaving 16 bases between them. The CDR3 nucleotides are TGTGCCGGTGGGGCAACCCTGGACAATGAGCAGTTCTTC. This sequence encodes CAGGATLDNEQFF.

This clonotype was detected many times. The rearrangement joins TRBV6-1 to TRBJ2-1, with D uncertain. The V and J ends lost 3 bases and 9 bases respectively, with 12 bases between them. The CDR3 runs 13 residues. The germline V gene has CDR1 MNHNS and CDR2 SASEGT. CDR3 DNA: TGTGCCAGCAGTGACACCGAAGGCGGTGAGCAGTTCTTC. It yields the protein CASSDTEGGEQFF.